Presented here are 18 T cell receptor beta chains from one specimen sequenced in a study of blood T cell repertoires in COVID-19. Profiled with immunoSEQ multiplex PCR; TCRdb holds only in-frame clones, not every one. The sample yields 250,000 to 300,000 clones, 90% seen once. Source material: peripheral blood. Receptors originate from a woman aged 60-75 years with COVID-19, enrolled during active disease.

In DNA form, the CDR3 reads TGTGCCATCAGTGCGACAGGGGCTCCGGGAGAAAAACTGTTTTTT. Protein: CAISATGAPGEKLFF. The V gene is TRBV10-3, the J gene TRBJ1-4, with TRBD1 matching over 8 bases. Per the germline V gene, CDR1 is ENHRY and CDR2 is SYGVKD. The CDR3 sequence is 15 residues long. V lost 4 bases, J lost 8 bases, and 9 bases stayed unmatched.

The V gene is TRBV5-8, the J gene TRBJ1-5; D is possibly TRBD1 (5 bases). Trimming pared 2 bases from V and 2 bases from J, leaving 11 bases between. Germline V gene sequence: CDR1 SGHTS, CDR2 YDEGEE. This CDR3 comprises 15 residues. This chain's CDR3 is CASSLTGRGNQPQHF. The CDR3, as DNA: TGTGCCAGCAGCTTAACAGGTAGGGGCAATCAGCCCCAGCATTTT.

A remark on this clone: At the DNA level, this CDR3 is encoded by other sequences in the same sample as well. This rearrangement joins TRBV5-1 to TRBJ1-3, with a weak D call TRBD1 (5 bases). V was pared by 2 bases and J by 1 base, with 10 bases between. The CDR3 consists of 15 residues. Germline lookup yields CDR1 SGHRS and CDR2 YFSETQ. The CDR3 coding sequence is TGCGCCAGCAGCTTAAACGGGGGATCTGGAAACACCATATATTTT. The encoded protein is CASSLNGGSGNTIYF. Using reference TRBV5-1 and TRBJ1-3 for the parts outside the CDR3, the full variable domain is KAGVTQTPRYLIKTRGQQVTLSCSPISGHRSVSWYQQTPGQGLQFLFEYFSETQRNKGNFPGRFSGRQFSNSRSEMNVSTLELGDSALYLCASSLNGGSGNTIYFGEGSWLTVV.

The rearrangement joins TRBV28 to TRBJ1-4; 8 bases are shared with TRBD1. The CDR3 covers 14 residues. After removal of 4 bases from V and 6 bases from J, the junction contained 4 bases not matched to a gene. Looked up from germline, CDR1 is MDHEN and CDR2 is SYDVKM. The CDR3: CASSSGQADEKLFF. In DNA, the CDR3 is TGTGCCAGCAGTTCGGGACAGGCGGATGAAAAACTGTTTTTT.

The chain is built from TRBV6-5 and TRBJ1-6, with D maybe TRBD1 (5 bases). This CDR3 has 15 residues. V dropped 7 bases and J dropped 0 bases, with 10 bases sitting between them. Germline CDR1 reads MNHEY; CDR2 reads SVGAGI. The CDR3 nucleotides are TGTGCCAGCACCCCCGACAGCTCCTATAATTCACCCCTCCACTTT. Translation gives CASTPDSSYNSPLHF.

The gene calls are TRBV29-1 and TRBJ1-1; TRBD1 matches at 7 bases. From germline, CDR1 is SQVTM and CDR2 ANQGSEA. The CDR3 spans 15 residues. V shed 6 bases, J shed 1 base, and the junction held 11 bases outside the gene matches. CDR3 sequence (DNA): TGCAGCGTATTCGGACCGGGACAGAGGAACACTGAAGCTTTCTTT. Residues: CSVFGPGQRNTEAFF.

This rearrangement joins TRBV29-1 to TRBJ2-7, with 8 bases fitting TRBD1. In germline, CDR1 is SQVTM, CDR2 ANQGSEA. This CDR3 is 13 amino acids long. Trimming at V came to 4 bases and at J to 9 bases, leaving 11 bases not matched to a gene. The CDR3 region has the DNA TGCAGCGTTGCAAGGCAGGGGGCGCAGGGGCAGTACTTC. As protein: CSVARQGAQGQYF.

The chain recombines TRBV30 with TRBJ2-7; no definite D call. Trimming stripped 8 bases from V and 3 bases from J, with 17 bases between. CDR1 is GTSNPN, CDR2 SVGIG, per germline (reference sequence). The CDR3 runs to 13 residues. The CDR3 coding sequence is TGTGCCGCCCCCCAAGAGTCCGGCTACGAGCAGTACTTC. It is translated as CAAPQESGYEQYF. The variable domain in full, with the rest retrieved from reference TRBV30 and TRBJ2-7, is SQTIHQWPATLVQPVGSPLSLECTVEGTSNPNLYWYRQAAGRGLQLLFYSVGIGQISSEVPQNLSASRPQDRQFILSSKKLLLSDSGFYLCAAPQESGYEQYFGPGTRLTVT.

V is TRBV30 and J is TRBJ1-1; D is unresolved. The germline V gene has CDR1 GTSNPN and CDR2 SVGIG (reference sequence). Trimming cost V 2 bases and J 5 bases, with 9 bases left between them. This CDR3 has 12 residues. CDR3 region: CAWSYLPTEAFF. The CDR3, as DNA: TGTGCCTGGAGTTACCTACCTACTGAAGCTTTCTTT. The whole variable domain, remainder taken from reference TRBV30 and TRBJ1-1, is SQTIHQWPATLVQPVGSPLSLECTVEGTSNPNLYWYRQAAGRGLQLLFYSVGIGQISSEVPQNLSASRPQDRQFILSSKKLLLSDSGFYLCAWSYLPTEAFFGQGTRLTVV.

The genes are TRBV6-5 and TRBJ1-2; no firm D call. V was pared by 2 bases and J by 5 bases, with 9 bases between. CDR3 length: 13 amino acids. CDR1 and CDR2 from the germline V gene are MNHEY and SVGAGI. DNA for the CDR3: TGTGCCAGCAGTTACGGTAACACGTATGGCTACACCTTC. It translates to CASSYGNTYGYTF.

This chain connects TRBV5-1 to TRBJ1-2; D gene uncertain. The CDR3 is 13 residues long. Germline-derived CDR1 and CDR2 are SGHRS and YFSETQ. V shed 4 bases and J shed 7 bases, with 14 bases lying between them. The CDR3 loop reads CASSPEGWTGYTF. The DNA of the CDR3 is TGCGCCAGCAGCCCGGAGGGCTGGACTGGCTACACCTTC.

The chain joins TRBV15 to TRBJ2-1, with D possibly matching TRBD2 (7 bases). V lost 0 bases, J lost 6 bases, and 12 bases lay in between. Germline V gene sequence: CDR1 LNHNV, CDR2 YYDKDF (reference sequence). The CDR3 is made up of 15 amino acids. Written as DNA, the CDR3 is TGTGCCACCAGCAGAGACGGGGGGCCAGCCAATGAGCAGTTCTTC. It is translated as CATSRDGGPANEQFF.

This clone was counted between two and nine times. CDR3 in amino acids: CAGKLGQPRDEQYF. The CDR3 nucleotides are TGTGCCGGCAAACTGGGACAGCCGAGGGACGAGCAGTACTTC. The chain has TRBV2 and TRBJ2-7; 7 bases are a match to TRBD1. CDR3 length equals 14 residues. Trimming at V came to 11 bases and at J to 5 bases, leaving 15 bases not matched to a gene. The germline V gene has CDR1 SNHLY and CDR2 FYNNEI. Full variable domain (remainder filled in from reference TRBV2 and TRBJ2-7): EPEVTQTPSHQVTQMGQEVILRCVPISNHLYFYWYRQILGQKVEFLVSFYNNEISEKSEIFDDQFSVERPDGSNFTLKIRSTKLEDSAMYFCAGKLGQPRDEQYFGPGTRLTVT.

This chain connects TRBV7-2 to TRBJ2-7; 7 nucleotides line up with TRBD2. This CDR3 has 17 amino acids. The J segment lost 1 base and the V segment lost 0 bases, leaving 9 bases of the junction unmatched. Germline CDR1 SGHTA, CDR2 FQGNSA. CDR3 bases: TGTGCCAGCAGCTTAGCGGGGGGGTACAGGAATTCCTACGAGCAGTACTTC. Amino acid sequence: CASSLAGGYRNSYEQYF.

This clone occurred once. The V and J genes are TRBV10-3 and TRBJ2-7; D is possibly TRBD1 (6 bases). The CDR3 contains 13 residues. V lost 7 bases and J 2 bases, leaving 12 bases between the germline ends. Germline loops: CDR1 ENHRY, CDR2 SYGVKD. This CDR3 is CAITPGQPYEQYF. CDR3 coding DNA: TGTGCCATCACCCCGGGACAACCCTACGAGCAGTACTTC.

The rearrangement links TRBV2 to TRBJ1-2; 7 bases are shared with TRBD1. V was clipped by 1 base and J by 7 bases; unmatched bases: 6. This CDR3 is built from 14 residues. The germline V gene encodes CDR1 SNHLY and CDR2 FYNNEI. The CDR3: CASSEEQGKVGYTF. DNA of the CDR3: TGTGCCAGCAGTGAAGAACAGGGGAAGGTTGGCTACACCTTC.

The rearrangement joins TRBV3-1 (or the pseudogene TRBV3-2) to TRBJ2-3; 10 positions agree with TRBD1. This CDR3 spans 14 amino acids. Germline V CDR1 and CDR2: LGHDT, YNNKEL (reference sequence). Trimming removed 1 base from V and 6 bases from J; junction bases left unmatched: 1. CDR3 region: CASSQGTGGDTQYF. In nucleotides, the CDR3 is TGTGCCAGCAGCCAAGGGACAGGGGGGGATACGCAGTATTTT.

This clone was recorded a few times. The V and J genes are TRBV5-1 and TRBJ2-5, with D unresolved. This CDR3 contains 11 residues. The V and J ends lost 3 bases and 2 bases respectively, with 2 bases between them. The germline V gene encodes CDR1 SGHRS and CDR2 YFSETQ. The CDR3 nucleotides are TGCGCCAGCAGCTCTCAAGAGACCCAGTACTTC. Translating it yields CASSSQETQYF.